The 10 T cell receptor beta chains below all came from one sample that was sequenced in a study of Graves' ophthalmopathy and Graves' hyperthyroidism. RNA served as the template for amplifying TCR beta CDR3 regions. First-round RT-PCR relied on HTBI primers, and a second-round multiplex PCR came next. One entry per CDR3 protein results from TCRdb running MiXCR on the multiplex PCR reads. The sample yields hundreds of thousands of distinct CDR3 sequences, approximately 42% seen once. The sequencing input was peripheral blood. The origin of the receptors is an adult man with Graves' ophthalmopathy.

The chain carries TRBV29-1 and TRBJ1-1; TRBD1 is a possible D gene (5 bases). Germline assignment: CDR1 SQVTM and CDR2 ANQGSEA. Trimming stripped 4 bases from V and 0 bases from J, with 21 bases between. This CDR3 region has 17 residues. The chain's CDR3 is CSVVGGGGIVMNTEAFF. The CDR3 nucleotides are TGCAGCGTTGTTGGGGGGGGAGGGATAGTGATGAACACTGAAGCTTTCTTT.

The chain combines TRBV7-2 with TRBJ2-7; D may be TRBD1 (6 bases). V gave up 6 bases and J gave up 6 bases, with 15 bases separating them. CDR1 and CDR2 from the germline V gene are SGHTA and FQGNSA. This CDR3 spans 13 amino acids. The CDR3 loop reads CASSFVIRGEQYF. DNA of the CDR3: TGTGCCAGCAGTTTTGTCATCAGGGGCGAGCAGTACTTC.

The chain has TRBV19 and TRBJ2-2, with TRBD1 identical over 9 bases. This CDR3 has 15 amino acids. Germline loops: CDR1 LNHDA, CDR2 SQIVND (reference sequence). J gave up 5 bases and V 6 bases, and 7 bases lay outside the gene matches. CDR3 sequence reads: CASSSRDRVTGELFF. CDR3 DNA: TGTGCCAGTAGCTCCCGGGACAGGGTAACCGGGGAGCTGTTTTTT.

The CDR3 sequence: CSARGAASPLHF. The CDR3 nucleotides are TGCAGTGCTAGAGGGGCAGCCTCACCCCTCCACTTT. The chain employs TRBV20-1 and TRBJ1-6, with D uncertain. CDR1 and CDR2 from the germline V gene are DFQATT and SNEGSKA (reference sequence). CDR3 length: 12 amino acids. V was cut by 1 base and J by 10 bases, with 8 bases left in between.

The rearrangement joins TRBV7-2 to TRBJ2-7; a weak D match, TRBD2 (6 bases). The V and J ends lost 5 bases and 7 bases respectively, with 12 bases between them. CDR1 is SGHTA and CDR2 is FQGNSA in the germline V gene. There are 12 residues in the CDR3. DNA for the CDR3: TGTGCCAGCAGCCCTCCCGGAGGGGAGCAGTACTTC. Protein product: CASSPPGGEQYF.

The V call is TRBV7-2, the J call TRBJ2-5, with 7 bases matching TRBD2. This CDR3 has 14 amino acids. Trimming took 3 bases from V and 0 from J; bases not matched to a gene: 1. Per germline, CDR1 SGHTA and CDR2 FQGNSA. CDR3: CASSLGGDQETQYF. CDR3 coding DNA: TGTGCCAGCAGCTTGGGGGGGGACCAAGAGACCCAGTACTTC. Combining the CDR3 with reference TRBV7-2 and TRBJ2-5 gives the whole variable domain GAGVSQSPSNKVTEKGKDVELRCDPISGHTALYWYRQSLGQGLEFLIYFQGNSAPDKSGLPSDRFSAERTGGSVSTLTIQRTQQEDSAVYLCASSLGGDQETQYFGPGTRLLVL.

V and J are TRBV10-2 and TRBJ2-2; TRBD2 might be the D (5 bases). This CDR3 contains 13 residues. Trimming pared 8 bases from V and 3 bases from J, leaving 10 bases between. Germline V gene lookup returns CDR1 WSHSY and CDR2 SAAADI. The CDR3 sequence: CASGRTYTGELFF. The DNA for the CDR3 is TGCGCCAGCGGACGGACTTACACCGGGGAGCTGTTTTTT.

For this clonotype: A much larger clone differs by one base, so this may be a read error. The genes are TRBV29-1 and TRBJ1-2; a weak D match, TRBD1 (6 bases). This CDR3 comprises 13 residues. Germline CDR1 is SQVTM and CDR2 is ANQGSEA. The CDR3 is CSAEDGGHYGYTF. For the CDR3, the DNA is TGCAGCGCTGAAGATGGGGGGCACTATGGCTACACCTTC.

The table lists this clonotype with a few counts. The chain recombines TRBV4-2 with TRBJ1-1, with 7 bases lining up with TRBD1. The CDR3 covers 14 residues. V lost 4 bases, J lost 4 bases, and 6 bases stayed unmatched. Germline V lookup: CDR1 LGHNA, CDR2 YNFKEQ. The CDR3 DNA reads TGTGCCAGCAGCCTCCACCCAGGGGGCACTGAAGCTTTCTTT. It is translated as CASSLHPGGTEAFF.

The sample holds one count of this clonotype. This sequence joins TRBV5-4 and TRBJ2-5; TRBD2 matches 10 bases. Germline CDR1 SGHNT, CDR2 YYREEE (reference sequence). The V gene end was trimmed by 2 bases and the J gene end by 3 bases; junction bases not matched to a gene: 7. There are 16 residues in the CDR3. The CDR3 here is CASSFAVAGGKETQYF. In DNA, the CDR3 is TGTGCCAGCAGCTTTGCCGTAGCGGGGGGTAAAGAGACCCAGTACTTC.